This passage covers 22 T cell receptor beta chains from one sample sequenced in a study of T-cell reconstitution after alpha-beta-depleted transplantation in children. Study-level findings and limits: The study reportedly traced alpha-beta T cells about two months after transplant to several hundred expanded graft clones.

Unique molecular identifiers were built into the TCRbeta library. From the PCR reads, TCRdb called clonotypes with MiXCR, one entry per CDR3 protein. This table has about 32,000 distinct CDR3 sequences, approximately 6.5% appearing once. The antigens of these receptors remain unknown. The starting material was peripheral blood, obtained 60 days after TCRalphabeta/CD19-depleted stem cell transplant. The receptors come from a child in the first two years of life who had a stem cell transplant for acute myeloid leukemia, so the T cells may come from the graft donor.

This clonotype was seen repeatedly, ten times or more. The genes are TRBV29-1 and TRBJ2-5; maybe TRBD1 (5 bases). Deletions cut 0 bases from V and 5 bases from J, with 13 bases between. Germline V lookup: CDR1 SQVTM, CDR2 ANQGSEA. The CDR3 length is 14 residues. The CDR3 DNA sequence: TGCAGCGTTGAAGATCCCCCAGGGCCGGAGACCCAGTACTTC. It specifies CSVEDPPGPETQYF.

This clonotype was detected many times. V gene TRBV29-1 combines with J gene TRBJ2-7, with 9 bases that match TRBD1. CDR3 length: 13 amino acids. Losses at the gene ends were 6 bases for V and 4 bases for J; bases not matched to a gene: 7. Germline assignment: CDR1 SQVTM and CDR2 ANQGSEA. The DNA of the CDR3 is TGCAGCGTCCGTTGGGGACAGGGTTACGAGCAGTACTTC. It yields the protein CSVRWGQGYEQYF.

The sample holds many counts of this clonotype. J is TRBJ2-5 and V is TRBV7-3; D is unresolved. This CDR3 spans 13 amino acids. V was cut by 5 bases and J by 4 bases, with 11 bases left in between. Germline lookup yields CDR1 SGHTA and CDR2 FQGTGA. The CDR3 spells CASSHRSGETQYF. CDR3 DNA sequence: TGTGCCAGCAGCCATAGGTCCGGAGAGACCCAGTACTTC.

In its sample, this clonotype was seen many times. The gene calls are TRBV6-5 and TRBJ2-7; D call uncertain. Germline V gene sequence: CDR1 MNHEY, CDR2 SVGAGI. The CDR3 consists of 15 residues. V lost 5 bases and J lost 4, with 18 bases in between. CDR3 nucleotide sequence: TGTGCCAGCAGTCCTGACTTCCCGGGTAGGTACGAGCAGTACTTC. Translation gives CASSPDFPGRYEQYF.

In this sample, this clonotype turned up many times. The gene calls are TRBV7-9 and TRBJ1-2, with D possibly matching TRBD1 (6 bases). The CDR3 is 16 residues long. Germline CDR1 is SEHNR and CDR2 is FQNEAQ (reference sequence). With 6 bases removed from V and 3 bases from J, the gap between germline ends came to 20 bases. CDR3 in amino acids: CASRSGVSGVYYGYTF. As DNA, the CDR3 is TGTGCCAGCAGATCAGGGGTTTCAGGAGTATACTATGGCTACACCTTC. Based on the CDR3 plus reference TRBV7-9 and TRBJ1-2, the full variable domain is DTGVSQNPRHKITKRGQNVTFRCDPISEHNRLYWYRQTLGQGPEFLTYFQNEAQLEKSRLLSDRFSAERPKGSFSTLEIQRTEQGDSAMYLCASRSGVSGVYYGYTFGSGTRLTVV.

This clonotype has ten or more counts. The CDR3 nucleotides read TGTGCCAGCAGCTTAAAGGGTCTAGACACCGGGGAGCTGTTTTTT. Residues: CASSLKGLDTGELFF. The chain uses TRBV3-1 and TRBJ2-2; no definite D call. V gave up 5 bases and J gave up 3 bases, with 13 bases separating them. The CDR3 sequence is 15 residues long. The V gene's germline CDR1 is LGHDT and CDR2 YNNKEL (reference sequence).

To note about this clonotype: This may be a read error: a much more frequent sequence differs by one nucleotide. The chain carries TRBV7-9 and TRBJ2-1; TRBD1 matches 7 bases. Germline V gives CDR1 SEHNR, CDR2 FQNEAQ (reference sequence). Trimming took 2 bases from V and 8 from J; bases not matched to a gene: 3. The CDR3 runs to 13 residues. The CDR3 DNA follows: TGTGCCAGCAGCTTATTACAGGGGTATGAGCAGTTCTTC. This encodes CASSLLQGYEQFF. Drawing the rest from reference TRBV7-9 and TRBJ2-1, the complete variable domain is DTGVSQNPRHKITKRGQNVTFRCDPISEHNRLYWYRQTLGQGPEFLTYFQNEAQLEKSRLLSDRFSAERPKGSFSTLEIQRTEQGDSAMYLCASSLLQGYEQFFGPGTRLTVL.

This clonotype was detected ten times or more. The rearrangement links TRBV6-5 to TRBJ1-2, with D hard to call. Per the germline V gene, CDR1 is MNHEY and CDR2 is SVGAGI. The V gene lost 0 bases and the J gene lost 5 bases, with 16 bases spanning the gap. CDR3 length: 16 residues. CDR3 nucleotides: TGTGCCAGCAGTTACTCGAGGGAGAGATCAGGTTATGGCTACACCTTC. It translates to CASSYSRERSGYGYTF.

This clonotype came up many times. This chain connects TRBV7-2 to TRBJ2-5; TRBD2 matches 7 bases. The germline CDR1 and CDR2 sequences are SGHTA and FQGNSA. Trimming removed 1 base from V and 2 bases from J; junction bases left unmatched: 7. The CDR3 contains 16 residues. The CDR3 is CASSLVGAGLQETQYF. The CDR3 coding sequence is TGTGCCAGCAGCTTAGTAGGCGCGGGACTACAAGAGACCCAGTACTTC.

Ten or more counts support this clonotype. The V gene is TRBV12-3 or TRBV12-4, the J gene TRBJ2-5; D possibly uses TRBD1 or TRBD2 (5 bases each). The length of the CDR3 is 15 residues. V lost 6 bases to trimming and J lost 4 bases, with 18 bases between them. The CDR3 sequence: CASSSVGELRETQYF. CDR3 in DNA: TGTGCCAGCAGCTCGGTGGGGGAATTACGAGAGACCCAGTACTTC.

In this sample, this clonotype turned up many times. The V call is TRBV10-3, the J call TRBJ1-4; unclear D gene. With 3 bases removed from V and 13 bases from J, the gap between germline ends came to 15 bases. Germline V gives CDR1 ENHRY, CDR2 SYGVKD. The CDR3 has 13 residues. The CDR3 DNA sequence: TGTGCCATCAGTGACGTCCCCCCAGGCGGACTGTTTTTT. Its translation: CAISDVPPGGLFF.

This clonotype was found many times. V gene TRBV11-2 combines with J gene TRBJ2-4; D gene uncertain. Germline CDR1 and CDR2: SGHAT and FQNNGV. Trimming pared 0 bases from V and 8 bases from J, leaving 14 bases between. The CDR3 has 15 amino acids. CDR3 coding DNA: TGTGCCAGCAGCTTAGATTTCGGTTTCGAGGACATTCAGTACTTC. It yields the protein CASSLDFGFEDIQYF. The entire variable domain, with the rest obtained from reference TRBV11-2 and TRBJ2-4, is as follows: EAGVAQSPRYKIIEKRQSVAFWCNPISGHATLYWYQQILGQGPKLLIQFQNNGVVDDSQLPKDRFSAERLKGVDSTLKIQPAKLEDSAVYLCASSLDFGFEDIQYFGAGTRLSVL.

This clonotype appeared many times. CDR3 in amino acids: CASSLVGTHYGYTF. CDR3 sequence (DNA): TGTGCCAGCAGCTTAGTTGGGACTCATTATGGCTACACCTTC. The rearrangement joins TRBV7-8 to TRBJ1-2, with a tentative D call TRBD1 (5 bases). This CDR3 spans 14 amino acids. Germline V gene sequence: CDR1 SGHVS, CDR2 FQNEAQ. V lost 1 base to trimming and J lost 5 bases, with 11 bases between them.

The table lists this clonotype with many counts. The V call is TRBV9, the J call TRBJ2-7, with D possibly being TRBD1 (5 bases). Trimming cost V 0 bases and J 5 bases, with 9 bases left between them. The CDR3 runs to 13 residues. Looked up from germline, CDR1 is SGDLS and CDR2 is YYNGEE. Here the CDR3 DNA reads TGTGCCAGCAGCGTAGCAGGGTTCGACGAGCAGTACTTC. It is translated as CASSVAGFDEQYF. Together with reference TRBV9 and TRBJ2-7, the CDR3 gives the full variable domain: DSGVTQTPKHLITATGQRVTLRCSPRSGDLSVYWYQQSLDQGLQFLIQYYNGEERAKGNILERFSAQQFPDLHSELNLSSLELGDSALYFCASSVAGFDEQYFGPGTRLTVT.

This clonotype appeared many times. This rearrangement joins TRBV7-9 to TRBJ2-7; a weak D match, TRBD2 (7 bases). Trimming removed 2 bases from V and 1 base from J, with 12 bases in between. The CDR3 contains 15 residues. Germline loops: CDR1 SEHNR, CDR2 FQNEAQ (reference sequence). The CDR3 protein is CASSLSRGGSYEQYF. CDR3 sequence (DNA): TGTGCCAGCAGCTTAAGTAGGGGGGGATCCTACGAGCAGTACTTC.

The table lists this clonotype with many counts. Written as DNA, the CDR3 is TGCGCCAGCAGCCAAGCGTATTGGGGGGTTACAGGGGCATCGTACAATGAGCAGTTCTTC. It specifies CASSQAYWGVTGASYNEQFF. V usage is TRBV4-3 and J usage is TRBJ2-1; possible D gene TRBD1, 7 bases. With 1 base removed from V and 4 bases from J, the gap between germline ends came to 26 bases. The CDR3 spans 20 residues. CDR1 is LGHNA and CDR2 is YSLEER in the germline V gene.

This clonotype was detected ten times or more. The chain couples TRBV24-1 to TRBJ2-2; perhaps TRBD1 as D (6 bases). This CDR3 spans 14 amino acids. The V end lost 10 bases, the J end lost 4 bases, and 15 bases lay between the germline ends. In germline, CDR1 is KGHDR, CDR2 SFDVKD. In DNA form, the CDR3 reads TGTGCCACGGCCCACAGGGTCTCCACCGGGGAGCTGTTTTTT. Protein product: CATAHRVSTGELFF.

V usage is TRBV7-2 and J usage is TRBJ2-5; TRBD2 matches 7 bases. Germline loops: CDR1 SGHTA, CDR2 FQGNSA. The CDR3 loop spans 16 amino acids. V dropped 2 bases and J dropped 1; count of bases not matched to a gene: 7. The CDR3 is CASSLMGLAVQETQYF. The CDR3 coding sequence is TGTGCCAGCAGCTTAATGGGGCTAGCGGTCCAAGAGACCCAGTACTTC.

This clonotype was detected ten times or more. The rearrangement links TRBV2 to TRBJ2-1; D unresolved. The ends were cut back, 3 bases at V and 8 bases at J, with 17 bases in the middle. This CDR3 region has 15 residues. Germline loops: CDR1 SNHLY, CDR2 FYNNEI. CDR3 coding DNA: TGTGCCAGCAGTGAGACGACTCCTAGATGGTATGAGCAGTTCTTC. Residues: CASSETTPRWYEQFF.

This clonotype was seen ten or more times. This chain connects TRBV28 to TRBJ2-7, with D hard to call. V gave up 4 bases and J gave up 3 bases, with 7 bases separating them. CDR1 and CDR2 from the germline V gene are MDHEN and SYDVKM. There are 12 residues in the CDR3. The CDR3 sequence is CASSWSGYEQYF. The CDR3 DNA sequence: TGTGCCAGCAGTTGGTCTGGCTACGAGCAGTACTTC.

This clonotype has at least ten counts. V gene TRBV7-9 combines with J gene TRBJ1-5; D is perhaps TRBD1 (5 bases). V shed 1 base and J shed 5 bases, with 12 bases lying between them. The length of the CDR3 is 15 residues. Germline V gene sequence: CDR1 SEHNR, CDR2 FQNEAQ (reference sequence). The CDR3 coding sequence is TGTGCCAGCAGCTTAGGACAGTCGGGCGATCAGCCCCAGCATTTT. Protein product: CASSLGQSGDQPQHF.

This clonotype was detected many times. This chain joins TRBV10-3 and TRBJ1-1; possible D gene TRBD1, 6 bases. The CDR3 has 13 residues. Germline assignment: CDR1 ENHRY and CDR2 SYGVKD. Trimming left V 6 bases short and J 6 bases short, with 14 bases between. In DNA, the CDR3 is TGTGCCATCAGCCCGGACAGCCTTCCTGAAGCTTTCTTT. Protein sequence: CAISPDSLPEAFF.